This TCR beta chain was obtained from a study of glioma-infiltrating T cells after dendritic cell vaccination. Study background: Dendritic cell vaccine was injected intradermally three times, biweekly.

The time point is: after dendritic cell vaccination, including at tumor progression/relapse. The CDR3 consists of 15 residues. Looked up from germline, CDR1 is MGHRA and CDR2 is YSYEKL. V shed 4 bases and J shed 2 bases, with 11 bases lying between them. In its sample, this clone was seen once. Profiling relied on immunoSEQ multiplex PCR, and the TCRdb table lists in-frame clones only, not all of them. The repertoire has 90,000 to 110,000 clones, 90% of them found once; the top ten carry 2.7%. The sequenced sample was blood, obtained after dendritic cell vaccination. This rearrangement joins TRBV4-1 to TRBJ1-4; D gene ambiguous. The receptor was isolated from a human donor with glioblastoma. In DNA form, the CDR3 reads TGCGCCAGCAGCCGAGCGACGGGTACTAATGAAAAACTGTTTTTT. Translating it yields CASSRATGTNEKLFF.